This entry is about one TCR beta chain. This sample stems from a study of siplizumab effects on memory and regulatory T cells. Only in-frame clones appear in the TCRdb table, and some are missing; sequencing was by immunoSEQ multiplex PCR. The profile shows some 96,000 clones, 85% to 95% of them singletons. CDR3 length: 17 residues. V shed 4 bases and J shed 6 bases, with 25 bases lying between them. Germline loops: CDR1 SGHAT, CDR2 FQNNGV. The rearrangement uses TRBV11-2 and TRBJ2-7, with D maybe TRBD2 (5 bases). The sample comprised non-Treg CD4+ T cells sorted from blood. This TCR was recovered from a human donor in good health. In nucleotides, the CDR3 is TGTGCCAGCAGCTCCGGCAGAGGGTTGTCTACCCATTCCGAGCAGTACTTC. Protein: CASSSGRGLSTHSEQYF.